This T cell receptor (beta chain) stems from a study of siplizumab effects on memory and regulatory T cells. Findings and caveats of the study: In unstimulated cells, naive T cells appeared more diverse than memory T cells and seemed major alloresponse contributors. Most proliferating CD4+ or CD8+ clones, roughly 75-97%, had no naive or memory assignment.

Assays examined approximately 99,000 TCR templates per sample. This table comes from immunoSEQ multiplex PCR, and its TCRdb copy is limited to in-frame clones, with some not included. Of 100,000 to 110,000 clones listed, approximately 94% were seen once; the top ten hold roughly 1.3%. On this clone itself: The target antigen is unknown.

V dropped 0 bases and J dropped 1; count of bases not matched to a gene: 0. Per the germline V gene, CDR1 is SGHAT and CDR2 is FQNNGV. This CDR3 has 16 residues. The sample consisted of non-Treg CD4+ T cells sorted from blood. This TCR derives from a human donor in good health. The V and J genes are TRBV11-2 and TRBJ2-2, with TRBD1 matching over 9 bases. CDR3 sequence reads: CASSLETGGNTGELFF. As DNA, the CDR3 is TGTGCCAGCAGCTTAGAGACAGGGGGGAACACCGGGGAGCTGTTTTTT.